This T cell receptor (beta chain) originates from a study of blood T cell repertoires in COVID-19. Across the whole study: Samples came from the United States, Italy and Spain, spanning acute and convalescent COVID-19. T cells, B-cell-depleted T cells, or PBMCs provided the cDNA or gDNA that served as material.

In the original processing: The assay estimated nucleated cells by amplifying reference gene primers. Method: immunoSEQ multiplex PCR; TCRdb's copy keeps in-frame clones and lacks some. The DNA gave D and trimming, while V, J and clone size come from that table. The sample includes 200,000 to 250,000 clones, approximately 84% of them seen just once. Unmatched junction bases numbered 4, after V lost 1 base and J lost 2 bases. Germline V gene data show CDR1 as SGHDN and CDR2 as FVKESK. CDR3 length equals 16 residues. V and J are TRBV14 and TRBJ2-5; 10 bases are shared with TRBD2. The sequencing sample was made of peripheral blood. The sequence derives from a woman aged 25 to 39 who had recovered from COVID-19. DNA for the CDR3: TGTGCCAGCAGCCAAGTTACTAGCGGGGCACAAGAGACCCAGTACTTC. Translated: CASSQVTSGAQETQYF.